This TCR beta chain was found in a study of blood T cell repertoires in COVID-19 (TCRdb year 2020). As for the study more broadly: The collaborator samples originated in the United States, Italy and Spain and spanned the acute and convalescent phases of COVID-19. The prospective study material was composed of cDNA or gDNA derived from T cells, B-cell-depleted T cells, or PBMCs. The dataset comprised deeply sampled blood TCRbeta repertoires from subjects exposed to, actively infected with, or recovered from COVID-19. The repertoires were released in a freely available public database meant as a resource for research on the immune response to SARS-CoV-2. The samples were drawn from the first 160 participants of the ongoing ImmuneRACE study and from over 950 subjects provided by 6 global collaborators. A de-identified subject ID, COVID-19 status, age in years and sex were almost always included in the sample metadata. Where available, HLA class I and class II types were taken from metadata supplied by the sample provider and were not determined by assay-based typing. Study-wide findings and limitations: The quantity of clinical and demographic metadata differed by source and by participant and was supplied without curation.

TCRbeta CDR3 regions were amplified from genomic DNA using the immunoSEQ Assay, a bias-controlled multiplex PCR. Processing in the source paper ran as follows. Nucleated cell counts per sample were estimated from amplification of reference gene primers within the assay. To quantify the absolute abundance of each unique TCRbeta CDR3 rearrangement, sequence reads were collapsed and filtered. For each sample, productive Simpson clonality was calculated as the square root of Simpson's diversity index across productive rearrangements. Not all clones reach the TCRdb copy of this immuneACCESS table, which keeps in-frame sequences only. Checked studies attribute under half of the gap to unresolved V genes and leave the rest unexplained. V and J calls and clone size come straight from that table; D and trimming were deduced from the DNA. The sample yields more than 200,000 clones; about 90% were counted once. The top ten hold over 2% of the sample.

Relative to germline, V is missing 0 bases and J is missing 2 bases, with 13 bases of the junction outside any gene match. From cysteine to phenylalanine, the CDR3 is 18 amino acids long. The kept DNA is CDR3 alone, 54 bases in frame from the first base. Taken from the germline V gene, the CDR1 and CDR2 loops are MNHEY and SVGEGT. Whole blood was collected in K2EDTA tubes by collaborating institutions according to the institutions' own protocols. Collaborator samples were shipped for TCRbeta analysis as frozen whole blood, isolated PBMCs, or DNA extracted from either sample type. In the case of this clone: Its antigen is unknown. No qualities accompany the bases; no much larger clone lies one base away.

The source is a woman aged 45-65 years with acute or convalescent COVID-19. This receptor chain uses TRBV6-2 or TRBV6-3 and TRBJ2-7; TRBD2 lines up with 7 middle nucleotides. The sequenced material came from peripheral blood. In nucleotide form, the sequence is TGTGCCAGCAGTTACTCGGTGAATATAGCGGGTTTACCCTACGAGCAGTACTTC. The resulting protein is CASSYSVNIAGLPYEQYF.